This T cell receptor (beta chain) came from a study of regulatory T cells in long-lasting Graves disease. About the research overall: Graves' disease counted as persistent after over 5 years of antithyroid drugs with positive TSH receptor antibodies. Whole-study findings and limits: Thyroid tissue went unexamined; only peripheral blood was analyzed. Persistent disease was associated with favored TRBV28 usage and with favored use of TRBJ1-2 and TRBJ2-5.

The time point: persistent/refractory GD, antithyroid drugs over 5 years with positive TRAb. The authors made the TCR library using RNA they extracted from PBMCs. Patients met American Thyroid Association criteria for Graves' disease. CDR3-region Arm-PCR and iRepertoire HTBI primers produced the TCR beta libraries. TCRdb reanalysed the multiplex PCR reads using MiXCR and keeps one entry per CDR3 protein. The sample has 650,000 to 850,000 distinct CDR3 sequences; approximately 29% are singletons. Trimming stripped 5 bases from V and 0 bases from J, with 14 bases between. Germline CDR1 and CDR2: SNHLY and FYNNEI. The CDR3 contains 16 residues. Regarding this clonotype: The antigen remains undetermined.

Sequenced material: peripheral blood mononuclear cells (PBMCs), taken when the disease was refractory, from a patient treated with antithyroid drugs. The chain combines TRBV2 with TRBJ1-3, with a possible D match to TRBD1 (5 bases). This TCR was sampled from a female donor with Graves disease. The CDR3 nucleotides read TGTGCCAGCAGTCGGGACGGTGGATCCTCTGGAAACACCATATATTTT. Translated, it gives CASSRDGGSSGNTIYF.